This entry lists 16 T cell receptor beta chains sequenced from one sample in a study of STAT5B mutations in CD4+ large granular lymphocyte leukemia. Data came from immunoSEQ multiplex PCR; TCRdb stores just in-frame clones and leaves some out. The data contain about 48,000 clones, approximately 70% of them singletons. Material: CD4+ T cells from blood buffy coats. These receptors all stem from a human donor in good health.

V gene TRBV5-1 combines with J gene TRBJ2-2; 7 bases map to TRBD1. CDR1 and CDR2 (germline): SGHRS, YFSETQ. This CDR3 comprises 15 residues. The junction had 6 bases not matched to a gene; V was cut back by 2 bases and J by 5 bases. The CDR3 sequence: CASSLGTTGTGELFF. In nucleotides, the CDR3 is TGCGCCAGCAGCTTAGGGACGACAGGGACCGGGGAGCTGTTTTTT.

This CDR3 is CASTLGGTSGSYEQYF. The DNA for the CDR3 is TGTGCCAGCACCCTAGGGGGGACTAGCGGGAGCTACGAGCAGTACTTC. The chain has TRBV5-8 and TRBJ2-7; 14 positions match TRBD2. Losses at the gene ends were 6 bases for V and 3 bases for J; bases not matched to a gene: 8. CDR1 SGHTS and CDR2 YDEGEE come from the germline V gene. The CDR3 extends over 16 amino acids.

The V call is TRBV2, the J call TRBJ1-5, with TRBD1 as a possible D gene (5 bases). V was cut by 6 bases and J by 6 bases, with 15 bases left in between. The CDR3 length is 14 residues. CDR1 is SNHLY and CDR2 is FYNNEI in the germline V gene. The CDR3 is CASSAGIGGQPQHF. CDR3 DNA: TGTGCCAGCAGCGCGGGGATCGGGGGTCAGCCCCAGCATTTT.

The CDR3 reads CASSPPGGRETQYF. DNA for the CDR3: TGTGCCAGCTCACCACCCGGGGGTAGGGAGACCCAGTACTTC. The rearrangement joins TRBV18 to TRBJ2-5; weak D call: TRBD2 (6 bases). Germline CDR1 KGHSH, CDR2 LQKENI. The CDR3 is 14 amino acids. Trimming stripped 0 bases from V and 5 bases from J, with 10 bases between.

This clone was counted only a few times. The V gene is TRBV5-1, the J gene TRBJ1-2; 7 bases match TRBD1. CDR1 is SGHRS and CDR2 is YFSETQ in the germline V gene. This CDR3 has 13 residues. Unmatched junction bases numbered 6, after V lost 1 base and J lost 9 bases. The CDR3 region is CASSLTGEFSYTF. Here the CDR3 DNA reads TGCGCCAGCAGCTTGACAGGGGAATTTAGCTACACCTTC. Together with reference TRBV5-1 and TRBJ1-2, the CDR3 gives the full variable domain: KAGVTQTPRYLIKTRGQQVTLSCSPISGHRSVSWYQQTPGQGLQFLFEYFSETQRNKGNFPGRFSGRQFSNSRSEMNVSTLELGDSALYLCASSLTGEFSYTFGSGTRLTVV.

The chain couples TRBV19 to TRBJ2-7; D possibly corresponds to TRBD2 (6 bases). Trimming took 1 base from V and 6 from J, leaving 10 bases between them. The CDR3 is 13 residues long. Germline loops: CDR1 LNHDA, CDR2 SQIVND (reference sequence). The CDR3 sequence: CASSIVGEAEQYF. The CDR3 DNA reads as TGTGCCAGTAGTATAGTAGGGGAGGCCGAGCAGTACTTC.

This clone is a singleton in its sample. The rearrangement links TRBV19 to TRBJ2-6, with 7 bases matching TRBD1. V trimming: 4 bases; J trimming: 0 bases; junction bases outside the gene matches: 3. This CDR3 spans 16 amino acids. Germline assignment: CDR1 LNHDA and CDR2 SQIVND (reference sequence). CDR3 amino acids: CASSSDRVSGANVLTF. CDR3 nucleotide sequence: TGTGCCAGTAGTAGCGACAGGGTCTCTGGGGCCAACGTCCTGACTTTC.

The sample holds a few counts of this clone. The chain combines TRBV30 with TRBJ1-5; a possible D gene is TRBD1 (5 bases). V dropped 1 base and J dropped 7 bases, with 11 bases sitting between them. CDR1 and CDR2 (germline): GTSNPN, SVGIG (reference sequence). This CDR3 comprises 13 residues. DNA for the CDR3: TGTGCCTGGAGTGCCCGGGACCTCCAGCCCCAGCATTTT. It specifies CAWSARDLQPQHF.

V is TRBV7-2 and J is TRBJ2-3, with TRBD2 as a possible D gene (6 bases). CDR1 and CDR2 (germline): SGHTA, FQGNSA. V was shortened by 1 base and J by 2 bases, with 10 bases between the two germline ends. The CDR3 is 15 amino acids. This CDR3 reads CASSLVTGVTDTQYF. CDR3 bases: TGTGCCAGCAGCTTAGTAACGGGAGTCACAGATACGCAGTATTTT.

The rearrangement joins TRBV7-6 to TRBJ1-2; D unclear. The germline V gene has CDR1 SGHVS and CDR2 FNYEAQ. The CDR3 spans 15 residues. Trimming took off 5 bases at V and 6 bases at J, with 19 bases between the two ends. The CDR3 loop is CASSRDYLGIDGYTF. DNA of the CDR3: TGTGCCAGCAGCCGAGACTACTTAGGGATCGATGGCTACACCTTC.

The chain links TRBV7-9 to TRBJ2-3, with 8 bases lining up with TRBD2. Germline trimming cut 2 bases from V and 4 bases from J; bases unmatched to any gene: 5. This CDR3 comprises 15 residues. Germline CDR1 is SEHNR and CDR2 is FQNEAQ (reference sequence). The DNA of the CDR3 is TGTGCCAGCAGCTTAAGTAGCGGGGCCGCAGATACGCAGTATTTT. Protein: CASSLSSGAADTQYF.

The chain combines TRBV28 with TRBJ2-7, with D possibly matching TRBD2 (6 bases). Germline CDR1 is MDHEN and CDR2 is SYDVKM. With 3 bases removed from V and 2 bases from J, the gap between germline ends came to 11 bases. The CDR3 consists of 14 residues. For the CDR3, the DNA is TGTGCCAGCAGTTTTACGGGGGACCCCTACGAGCAGTACGTC. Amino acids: CASSFTGDPYEQYV.

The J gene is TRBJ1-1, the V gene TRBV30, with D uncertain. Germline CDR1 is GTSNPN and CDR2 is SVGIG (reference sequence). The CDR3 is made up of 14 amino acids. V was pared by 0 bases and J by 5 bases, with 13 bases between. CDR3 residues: CAWSVRRVGTEAFF. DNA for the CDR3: TGTGCCTGGAGTGTACGGCGGGTCGGAACTGAAGCTTTCTTT.

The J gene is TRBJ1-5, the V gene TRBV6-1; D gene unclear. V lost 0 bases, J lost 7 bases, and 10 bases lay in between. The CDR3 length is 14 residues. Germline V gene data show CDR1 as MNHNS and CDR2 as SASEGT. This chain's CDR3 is CASSEAGSWQPQHF. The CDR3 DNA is TGTGCCAGCAGTGAAGCAGGCAGTTGGCAGCCCCAGCATTTT.

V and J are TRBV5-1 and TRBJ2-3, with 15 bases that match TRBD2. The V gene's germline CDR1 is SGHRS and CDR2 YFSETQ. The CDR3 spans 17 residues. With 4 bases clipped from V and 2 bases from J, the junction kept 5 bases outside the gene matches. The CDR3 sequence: CASSLGLAGGTTDTQYF. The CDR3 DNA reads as TGCGCCAGCAGCCTGGGACTAGCGGGGGGAACCACAGATACGCAGTATTTT.

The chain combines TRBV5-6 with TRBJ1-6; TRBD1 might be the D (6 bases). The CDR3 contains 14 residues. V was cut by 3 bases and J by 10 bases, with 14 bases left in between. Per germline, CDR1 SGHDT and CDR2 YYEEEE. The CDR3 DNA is TGTGCCAGCAGCTCAACAGGGTTAAGCTCACCCCTCCACTTT. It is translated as CASSSTGLSSPLHF.